The rows below give T cell receptor beta chains drawn from one sample of a study of cytomegalovirus exposure and HLA in healthy donors. The protocol was immunoSEQ multiplex PCR, while the TCRdb copy is restricted to in-frame clones and leaves out a portion. Of 150,000 to 200,000 clones in the sample, 80% to 90% were seen once. The specimen sequenced was PBMCs. All receptors derive from a woman aged 25 to 39 in good health and CMV-seropositive. CDR3s leave out the opening cysteine and the closing phenylalanine or tryptophan. The order of the fields is V gene, CDR3 length, J gene, CDR3 protein.

v_call: TRBV7-2; cdr3_length: 13; j_call: TRBJ1-1; cdr3_aa: ASSFNFGAEFEAF
v_call: TRBV5-1; cdr3_length: 13; j_call: TRBJ2-1; cdr3_aa: ASSAQGKVYNEQF
v_call: TRBV18; cdr3_length: 19; j_call: TRBJ2-2; cdr3_aa: ASSPRKGGGLGPANTGELF
v_call: TRBV6-5; cdr3_length: 13; j_call: TRBJ1-6; cdr3_aa: ASRPYTGVNSPLH
v_call: TRBV6-6; cdr3_length: 12; j_call: TRBJ2-3; cdr3_aa: ASSYGGHRYTQY
v_call: TRBV14; cdr3_length: 12; j_call: TRBJ2-4; cdr3_aa: ASSQDLAQNIQY
v_call: TRBV30; cdr3_length: 13; j_call: TRBJ2-3; cdr3_aa: AWGELAGGTDTQY
v_call: TRBV5-1; cdr3_length: 12; j_call: TRBJ2-3; cdr3_aa: ASRLGQVTDTQY
v_call: TRBV4-3; cdr3_length: 12; j_call: TRBJ1-1; cdr3_aa: ASSQVNRGIEAF
v_call: TRBV2; cdr3_length: 14; j_call: TRBJ2-7; cdr3_aa: ASRREDRETPYEQY
v_call: TRBV13; cdr3_length: 11; j_call: TRBJ2-3; cdr3_aa: ASSAYYRSTQY
v_call: TRBV2; cdr3_length: 13; j_call: TRBJ1-1; cdr3_aa: ASSVRGPDDTEAF
v_call: TRBV7-2; cdr3_length: 11; j_call: TRBJ1-1; cdr3_aa: ASSLGGGTEAF
v_call: TRBV19; cdr3_length: 11; j_call: TRBJ1-5; cdr3_aa: ASKAGGNQPQH
v_call: TRBV14; cdr3_length: 12; j_call: TRBJ2-2; cdr3_aa: ASKAGMNTGELF
v_call: TRBV6-5; cdr3_length: 12; j_call: TRBJ1-2; cdr3_aa: ASTTGSHISGYT
v_call: TRBV29-1; cdr3_length: 14; j_call: TRBJ1-2; cdr3_aa: SVPLMTGTVFYGYT